Following are 4 T cell receptor beta chains from one sample sequenced in a study of blood T cell repertoires in COVID-19. Sequenced by immunoSEQ multiplex PCR; TCRdb stores in-frame clones only, minus some. The table shows approximately 330,000 clones, with 88% occurring only once. Material for sequencing was peripheral blood. The receptors here all came from a woman aged 50 to 65 with active or convalescent COVID-19.

V gene TRBV21-1 combines with J gene TRBJ1-4. TRBV21-1 is classified as a pseudogene. The CDR3 is made up of 17 amino acids. In DNA, the CDR3 is TGTGCCAGCAGCACGGGGGTAAGGGTTACAACTAATGAAAAACTGTTTTTT. As protein: CASSTGVRVTTNEKLFF.

V and J are TRBV14 and TRBJ2-3, with a weak D call TRBD2 (6 bases). The V gene's germline CDR1 is SGHDN and CDR2 FVKESK. The V end was cut by 4 bases, the J end by 0 bases, with 20 bases between. This CDR3 has 18 amino acids. For the CDR3, the DNA is TGTGCCAGCAGCCCCCGGTATGGGGGGTCACCTAGCACAGATACGCAGTATTTT. This sequence encodes CASSPRYGGSPSTDTQYF.

The chain employs TRBV16 and TRBJ1-2, with D unclear. Germline V gives CDR1 KGHSY, CDR2 FQNENV. The CDR3 runs to 13 residues. Trimming pared 6 bases from V and 2 bases from J, leaving 10 bases between. This chain's CDR3 is CASSPGRNYGYTF. CDR3 nucleotides: TGTGCCAGCAGTCCGGGTAGAAACTATGGCTACACCTTC.

This chain joins TRBV20-1 and TRBJ2-7, with D possibly being TRBD1 (5 bases). This CDR3 region has 11 residues. Germline CDR1 is DFQATT and CDR2 is SNEGSKA (reference sequence). Trimming shortened V by 1 base and J by 7 bases, and 8 bases separated the two germline ends. CDR3 sequence: CSARGQNEQYF. The CDR3 bases are TGCAGTGCTAGAGGACAGAATGAGCAGTACTTC.